These T cell receptor beta chains were read from a single sample in a study of early T cells in non-severe SARS-CoV-2 infection. TCRdb re-called the 5' RACE reads with MiXCR, one entry per CDR3 protein. The sample has almost 85,000 distinct CDR3 sequences, roughly an eighth seen once. Input material: whole blood. The receptor source for this set is an adult who was a healthcare worker with PCR-confirmed SARS-CoV-2 infection or an uninfected control (not recorded which). The CDR3 runs from the conserved cysteine through the conserved F or W.

J	V	CDR3
TRBJ1-5	TRBV10-2	CASSEAAGRVQPQHF
TRBJ2-3	TRBV7-9	CASSEGAITDTQYF
TRBJ2-1	TRBV5-1	CASSSGLPNNEQFF
TRBJ1-5	TRBV30	CAWSPPRTAFNQPQHF
TRBJ1-1	TRBV29-1	CSVYIRSEAFF
TRBJ2-7	TRBV30	CAWTTGTGNYEQYF
TRBJ2-7	TRBV29-1	CSGTSGSTYEQYF
TRBJ1-6	TRBV7-9	CASSLGQVVGSYNSPLHF
TRBJ2-2	TRBV21-1	CASIEKTPGELFF
TRBJ2-1	TRBV6-1	CASRLAGPPNEQFF
TRBJ1-5	TRBV5-1	CASSPDGQNSNQPQHF
TRBJ2-3	TRBV6-1	CASQIAFGTDTQYF
TRBJ1-5	TRBV3-1	CASSQDYGGIEPQHF
TRBJ2-4	TRBV28	CASMRGGLVRGEKDIQYF
TRBJ2-3	TRBV5-1	CASSPPGLFSGTDTQYF
TRBJ2-1	TRBV7-9	CASSSGGFSYNEQFF
TRBJ2-7	TRBV29-1	CSVARNYEQYF
TRBJ1-2	TRBV29-1	CSVLPGDYGYTF
TRBJ2-1	TRBV11-2	CASSLVSGSYNEQFF
TRBJ1-2	TRBV28	CASSQPPGDYGYTF
TRBJ2-7	TRBV11-1	CASSLRVAYEQYF
TRBJ1-3	TRBV7-6	CASSLKGAPSGNTIYF
TRBJ2-1	TRBV5-4	CASSSARHREQFF
TRBJ1-2	TRBV19	CASSPLQGSYTF
TRBJ1-5	TRBV7-9	CASSQGQGAINQPQHF
TRBJ2-7	TRBV29-1	CSVWRTDQDEQYF
TRBJ1-1	TRBV4-1	CASSQLPRGQEIGTLTEAFF
TRBJ1-5	TRBV12-3/TRBV12-4	CASRATGFGNQPQHF
TRBJ2-3	TRBV28	CASSLFSSTDTQYF
TRBJ1-5	TRBV9	CASSIFSNQPQHF
TRBJ2-2	TRBV29-1	CSAGDRSTNTGELFF
TRBJ1-2	TRBV14	CASSPQPLRPLYGYTF
TRBJ1-1	TRBV7-6	CASSPTPWGNTEAFF
TRBJ1-2	TRBV28	CASSSETGNYGYTF
TRBJ1-1	TRBV11-2	CASSFPRQIMNTEAFF
TRBJ2-7	TRBV28	CASSIQAGLYEQYF
TRBJ1-6	TRBV9	CASSVGPVGGNNSPLHF
TRBJ2-6	TRBV5-1	CASSLYTGANVLTF
TRBJ2-2	TRBV29-1	CSAGGWGNTGELFF
TRBJ2-3	TRBV28	CASRDTQYF
TRBJ2-3	TRBV6-2/TRBV6-3	CASTNPGTSGLRQYF
TRBJ2-1	TRBV29-1	CSGFRGGNEQFF
TRBJ2-3	TRBV9	CASSSGGRVIDTQYF
TRBJ2-7	TRBV11-2	CASSSPMTLSSYEQYF
TRBJ1-5	TRBV20-1	CSATQTDNSPQHF
TRBJ1-1	TRBV11-3	CASSFIGHPEAFF